Here is one TCR beta chain with its context. What it binds is unknown. Sequencing was at survey level. Profiled with immunoSEQ multiplex PCR; TCRdb holds only in-frame clones, not every one. In the table there are roughly 32,000 clones, roughly 87% of which are singletons. This sample was included in a study of multiple sclerosis patients with progressive multifocal leukoencephalopathy. Study-level points and caveats: In most PML patients, TRB repertoires appeared less diverse by entropy.

V was trimmed by 9 bases and J by 12 bases, leaving 23 bases between them. The CDR3 totals 13 residues. From germline, CDR1 is MDHEN and CDR2 SYDVKM. The sample's time point: time of PML onset. Sequences were derived from PBMCs, sampled from a patient treated with natalizumab. The receptor's source is a middle-aged woman with progressive multifocal leukoencephalopathy. The V gene is TRBV28, the J gene TRBJ1-1; D is possibly TRBD1 (6 bases). CDR3 DNA: TGTGCCAGTACCTCGGGGGGCCGCCTCACGACTTTCTTT. It translates to CASTSGGRLTTFF.